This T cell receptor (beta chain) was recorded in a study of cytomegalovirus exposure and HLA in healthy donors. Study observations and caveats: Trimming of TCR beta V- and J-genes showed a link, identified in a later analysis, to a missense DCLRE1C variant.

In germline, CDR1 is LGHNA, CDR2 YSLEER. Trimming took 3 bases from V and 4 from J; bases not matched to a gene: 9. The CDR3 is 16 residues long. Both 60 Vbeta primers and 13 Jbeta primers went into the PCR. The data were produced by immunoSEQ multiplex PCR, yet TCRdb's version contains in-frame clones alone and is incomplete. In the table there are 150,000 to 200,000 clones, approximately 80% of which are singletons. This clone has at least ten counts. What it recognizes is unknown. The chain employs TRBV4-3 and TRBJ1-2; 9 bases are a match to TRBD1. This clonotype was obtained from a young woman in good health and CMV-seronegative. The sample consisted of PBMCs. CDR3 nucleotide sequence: TGCGCCAGCAGCCAGTACCGGGACAGGGTTGTCTATGGCTACACCTTC. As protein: CASSQYRDRVVYGYTF.